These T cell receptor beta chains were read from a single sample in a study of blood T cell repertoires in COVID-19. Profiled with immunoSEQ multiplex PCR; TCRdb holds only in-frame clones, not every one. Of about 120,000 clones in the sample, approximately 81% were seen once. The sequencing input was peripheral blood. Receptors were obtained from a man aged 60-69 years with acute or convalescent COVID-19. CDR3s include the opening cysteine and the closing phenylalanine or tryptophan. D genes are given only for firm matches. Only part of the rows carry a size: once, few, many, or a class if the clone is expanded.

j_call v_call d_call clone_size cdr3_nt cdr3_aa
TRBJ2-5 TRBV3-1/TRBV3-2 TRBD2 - TGTGCCAGCAGCCCCGGGACTAGCGGTCTAAAAGGGACCCAGTACTTC CASSPGTSGLKGTQYF
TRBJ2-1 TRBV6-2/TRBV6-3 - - TGTGCCAGCAGTTACTCTAGGAGCTCCTACAATGAGCAGTTCTTC CASSYSRSSYNEQFF
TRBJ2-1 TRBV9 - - TGTGCCAGCTCGGATAGCGGAAGATTTTACAATGAGCAGTTCTTC CASSDSGRFYNEQFF
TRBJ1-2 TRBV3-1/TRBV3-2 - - TGTGCCAGCAGCCAAGCAGGCCGTAGCTATGGCTACACCTTC CASSQAGRSYGYTF
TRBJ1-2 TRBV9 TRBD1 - TGTGCCAGCAGCCACGGACAGGGTAGCTATGGCTACACCTTC CASSHGQGSYGYTF
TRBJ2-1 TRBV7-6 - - TGTGCCAGCAGCTTAGCCCCTTTGGTTAGGGATCCAGGGTTGGAGCAGTTCTTC CASSLAPLVRDPGLEQFF
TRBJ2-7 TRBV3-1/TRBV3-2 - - TGTGCCAGCAGCCTTTACTACGAGCAGTACTTC CASSLYYEQYF
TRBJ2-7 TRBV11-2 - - TGTGCCAGCAGCTTACGGCCGAGACAGACCTACGAGCAGTACTTC CASSLRPRQTYEQYF
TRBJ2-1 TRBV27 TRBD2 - TGTGCCAGCAGTTCTGCCCTAGCGGGGACCTACAATGAGCAGTTCTTC CASSSALAGTYNEQFF
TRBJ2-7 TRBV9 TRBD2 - TGTGCCAGCAGCCCTCAAGCGGGAGTGGAAGAGCAGTACTTC CASSPQAGVEEQYF
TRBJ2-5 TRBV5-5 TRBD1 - TGTGCCAGCAGCTTGACAGGGGGAGGAGAGACCCAGTACTTC CASSLTGGGETQYF
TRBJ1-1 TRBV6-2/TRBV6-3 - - TGTGCCAGCAGTTACGGTGGCGGAGAAGCTTTCTTT CASSYGGGEAFF
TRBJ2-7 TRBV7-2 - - TGTGCCAGCAGCAGCCAACTGTCGCGGTGGCAGTACTTC CASSSQLSRWQYF
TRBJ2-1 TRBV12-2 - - TGTGCAAGTCGCCTCACGACTTATTACAATGAGCAGTTCTTC CASRLTTYYNEQFF
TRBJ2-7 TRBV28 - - TGTGCCAGCACCAAAAGTCCTATCTACGAGCAGTACTTC CASTKSPIYEQYF
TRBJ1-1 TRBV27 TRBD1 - TGTGCCAGCAGTTTCGGGACAGAAGGGAACACTGAAGCTTTCTTT CASSFGTEGNTEAFF
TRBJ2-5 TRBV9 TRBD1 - TGTGCCAGCAGTCGACAGGGGGATAGAGAGACCCAGTACTTC CASSRQGDRETQYF
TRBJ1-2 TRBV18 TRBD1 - TGTGCCAGCTCCCCGCAGGGGGCCCCAGGTGGCTACACCTTC CASSPQGAPGGYTF
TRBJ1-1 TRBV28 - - TGTGCCAGCAGTCTCAACAGGGTTAGGAACACTGAAGCTTTCTTT CASSLNRVRNTEAFF
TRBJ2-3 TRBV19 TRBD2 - TGTGCCAGTAGTCCCGGACTAGCGGGGGTCACAGATACGCAGTATTTT CASSPGLAGVTDTQYF
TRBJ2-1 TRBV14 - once TGTGCCAGCTCCCCCCCGGGAGCGGTTGAGCAGTTCTTC CASSPPGAVEQFF
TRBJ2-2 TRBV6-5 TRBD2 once TGTGCCACCACCCTAGCGGGTCCGAACTCCGGGGAGCTGTTTTTT CATTLAGPNSGELFF
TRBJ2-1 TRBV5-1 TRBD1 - TGCGCCAGCAGCGGCCCAGGGGGCTCCTACAATGAGCAGTTCTTC CASSGPGGSYNEQFF
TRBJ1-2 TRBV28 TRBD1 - TGTGCCAGCCATACACCGGGACAGGGATTTAACTATGGCTACACCTTC CASHTPGQGFNYGYTF
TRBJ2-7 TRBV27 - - TGTGCCAGCAGTCCCTTCCCCTCGGCAGGTTCCTACGAGCAGTACTTC CASSPFPSAGSYEQYF
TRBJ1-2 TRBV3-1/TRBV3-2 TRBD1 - TGTGCCAGCAGCCAAGATCTTGGTGGACAGGTGGGTGGCTACACCTTC CASSQDLGGQVGGYTF
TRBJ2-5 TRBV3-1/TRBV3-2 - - TGTGCCAGCAGCCTTTCCCAGGGGGGAGAGACCCAGTACTTC CASSLSQGGETQYF
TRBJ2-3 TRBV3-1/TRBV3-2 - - TGTGCCAGCAGCCAAGAGGCCAGTACGCAGTATTTT CASSQEASTQYF
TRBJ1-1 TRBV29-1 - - TGCAGCGTTGAATTGGCGGGGGCTGAAGCTTTCTTT CSVELAGAEAFF
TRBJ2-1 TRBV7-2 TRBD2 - TGTGCCAGCCGCTCCGGGGGGGTCGTCAATGAGCAGTTCTTC CASRSGGVVNEQFF
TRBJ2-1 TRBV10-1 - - TGCGCCAGCAGTGGGAGAGAGGGACAAGGCAATGAGCAGTTCTTC CASSGREGQGNEQFF
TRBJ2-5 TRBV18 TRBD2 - TGTGCCAGCTCACCACTAGCGGGAGGGCTGGAGACCCAGTACTTC CASSPLAGGLETQYF
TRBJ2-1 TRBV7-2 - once TGTGCCAGCAGCTTAGTCGCGGGACCCTACAATGAGCAGTTCTTC CASSLVAGPYNEQFF
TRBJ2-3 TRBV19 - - TGTGCCAGTAGTTCGACGGGAGCCGCAGATACGCAGTATTTT CASSSTGAADTQYF
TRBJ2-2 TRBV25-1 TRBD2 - TGTGCCAGCATATCCCCGATGACTAGCGGTACCGGGGAGCTGTTTTTT CASISPMTSGTGELFF
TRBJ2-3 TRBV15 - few TGTGCCACCAGCAGAGCTGGGAACGGAGGGAGAGAGGGATTGCAGTATTTT CATSRAGNGGREGLQYF
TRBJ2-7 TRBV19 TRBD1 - TGTGCCAGTAGTCAGGGACAGGCGGCCAACGAGCAGTACTTC CASSQGQAANEQYF
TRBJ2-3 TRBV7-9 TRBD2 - TGTGCCAGCAGCTTAAACCTAGCGGAGATAGATACGCAGTATTTT CASSLNLAEIDTQYF
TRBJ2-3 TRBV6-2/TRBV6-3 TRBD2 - TGTGCCAGCAGTTTCGGGACTAGCGGATCTAGCACAGATACGCAGTATTTT CASSFGTSGSSTDTQYF
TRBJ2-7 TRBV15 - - TGTGCCACCAGCAGAGATTCACAATACGAGCAGTACTTC CATSRDSQYEQYF
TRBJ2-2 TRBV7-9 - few TGTGCCAGCGCTTGGCAGCCGCGAGGCACCGGGGAGCTGTTTTTT CASAWQPRGTGELFF
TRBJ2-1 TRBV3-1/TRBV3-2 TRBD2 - TGTGCCAGCAGCCCCCTAATTAGCGGGAGGGCGGATGAGCAGTTCTTC CASSPLISGRADEQFF
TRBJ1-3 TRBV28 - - TGTGCCAGCAGTTTAGGAGTAAGCTCTGGAAACACCATATATTTT CASSLGVSSGNTIYF
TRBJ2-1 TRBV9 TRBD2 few TGTGCCAGCAGGCCCGGGACTAGCGACAATGAGCAGTTCTTC CASRPGTSDNEQFF
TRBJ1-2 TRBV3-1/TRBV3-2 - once TGTGCCAGCAGCCAATACGCGGGAGTACGTGGCTACACCTTC CASSQYAGVRGYTF
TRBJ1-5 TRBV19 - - TGTGCCAGTAGTAGGGGGCCAGCGAAATCCCAGCCCCAGCATTTT CASSRGPAKSQPQHF
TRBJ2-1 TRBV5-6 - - TGTGCCAGCAGCTTGGGACAGGAGCGCTACAATGAGCAGTTCTTC CASSLGQERYNEQFF
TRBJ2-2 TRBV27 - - TGTGCCAGCAGTTCGGACTTAGACACCGGGGAGCTGTTTTTT CASSSDLDTGELFF
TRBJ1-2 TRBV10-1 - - TGCGCCAGCAGTGATGGGGGGGAGTGTAACTACACCTTC CASSDGGECNYTF
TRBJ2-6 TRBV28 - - TGTGCCAGCAGTTTTCACAGCTCTGGGGCCAACGTCCTGACTTTC CASSFHSSGANVLTF
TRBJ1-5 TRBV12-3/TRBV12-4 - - TGTGCCAGCAGTTTATCCGGGAATCAGCCCCAGCATTTT CASSLSGNQPQHF
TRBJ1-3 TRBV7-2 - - TGTGCCAGCAGACCAGACAGTTCCTCTGGAAACACCATATATTTT CASRPDSSSGNTIYF
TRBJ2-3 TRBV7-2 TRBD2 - TGTGCCAGCAGCTTAAATAGGACTAGCGGGATAGGGACGCAGTATTTT CASSLNRTSGIGTQYF
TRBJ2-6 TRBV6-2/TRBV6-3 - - TGTGCCAGCAGTTTCATGTGGGCCAACGTCCTGACTTTC CASSFMWANVLTF
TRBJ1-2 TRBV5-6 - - TGTGCCAGCAGCTTGGGCAGGCCAACTAACTATGGCTACACCTTC CASSLGRPTNYGYTF
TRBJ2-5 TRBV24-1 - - TGTGCCACCAGTGACGGAACAGGGATCGGGGAGACCCAGTACTTC CATSDGTGIGETQYF
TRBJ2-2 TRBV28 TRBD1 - TGTGCCAGCAGTGTATCCGGACAGGGCGGAGCCGGGGAGCTGTTTTTT CASSVSGQGGAGELFF